This TCR beta chain was sequenced during a study of PD-L1 blockade in urothelial cancer. The V and J ends lost 2 bases and 1 base respectively, with 8 bases between them. The CDR3 contains 13 residues. CDR1 is GTSNPN, CDR2 SVGIG, per germline (reference sequence). Sequencing used immunoSEQ multiplex PCR; TCRdb keeps in-frame clones, though not all of them. The sample contains about 72,000 clones, approximately 86% of which appear only once. As for time point: pretreatment peripheral blood. V gene TRBV30 combines with J gene TRBJ1-1; possible D gene TRBD1, 5 bases. The specimen was PBMCs, collected around atezolizumab (anti-PD-L1) treatment. This clonotype originated in a man aged 60-69 years with urothelial cancer. The CDR3 DNA follows: TGTGCCTGGAGTTTGCAGGGGAACACTGAAGCTTTCTTT. This sequence encodes CAWSLQGNTEAFF.